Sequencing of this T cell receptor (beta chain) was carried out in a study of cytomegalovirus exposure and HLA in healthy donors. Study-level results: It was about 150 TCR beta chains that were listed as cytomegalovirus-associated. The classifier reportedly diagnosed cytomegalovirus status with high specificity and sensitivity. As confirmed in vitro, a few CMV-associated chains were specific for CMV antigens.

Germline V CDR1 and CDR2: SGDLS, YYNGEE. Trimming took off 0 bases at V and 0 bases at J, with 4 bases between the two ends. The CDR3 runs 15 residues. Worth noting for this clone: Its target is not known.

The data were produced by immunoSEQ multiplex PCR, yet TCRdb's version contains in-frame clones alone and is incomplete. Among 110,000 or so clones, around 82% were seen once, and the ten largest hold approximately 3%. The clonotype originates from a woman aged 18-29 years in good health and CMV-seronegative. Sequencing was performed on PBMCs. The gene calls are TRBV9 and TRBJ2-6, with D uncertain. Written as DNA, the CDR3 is TGTGCCAGCAGCGTAGAGAGCTCTGGGGCCAACGTCCTGACTTTC. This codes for CASSVESSGANVLTF.